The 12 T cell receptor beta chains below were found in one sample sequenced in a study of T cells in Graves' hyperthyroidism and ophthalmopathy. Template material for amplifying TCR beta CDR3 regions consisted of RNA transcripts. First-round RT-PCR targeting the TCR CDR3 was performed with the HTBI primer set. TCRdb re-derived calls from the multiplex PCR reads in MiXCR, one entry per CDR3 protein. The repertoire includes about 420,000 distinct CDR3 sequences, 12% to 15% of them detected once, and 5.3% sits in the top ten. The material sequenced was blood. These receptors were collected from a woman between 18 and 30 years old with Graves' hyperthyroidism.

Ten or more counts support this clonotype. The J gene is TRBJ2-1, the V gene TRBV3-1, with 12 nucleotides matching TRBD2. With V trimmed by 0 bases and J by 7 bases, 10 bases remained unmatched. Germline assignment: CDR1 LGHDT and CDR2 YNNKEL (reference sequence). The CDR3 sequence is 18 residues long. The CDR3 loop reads CASSQDRLAGGPNNEQFF. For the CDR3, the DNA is TGTGCCAGCAGCCAAGATAGGCTAGCGGGAGGGCCGAATAATGAGCAGTTCTTC.

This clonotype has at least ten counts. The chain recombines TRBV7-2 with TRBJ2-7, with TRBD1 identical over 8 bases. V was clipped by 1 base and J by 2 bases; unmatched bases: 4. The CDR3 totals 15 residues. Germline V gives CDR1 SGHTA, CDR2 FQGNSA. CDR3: CASSLDGTGPYEQYF. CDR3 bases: TGTGCCAGCAGCTTAGACGGGACAGGACCCTACGAGCAGTACTTC.

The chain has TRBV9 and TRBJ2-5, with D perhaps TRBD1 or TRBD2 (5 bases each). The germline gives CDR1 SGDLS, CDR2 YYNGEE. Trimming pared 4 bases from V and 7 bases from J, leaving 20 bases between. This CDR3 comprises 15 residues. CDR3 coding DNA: TGTGCCAGCAGCCAAGGGGTGGGCCCGAGGGGGACCCAGTACTTC. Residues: CASSQGVGPRGTQYF.

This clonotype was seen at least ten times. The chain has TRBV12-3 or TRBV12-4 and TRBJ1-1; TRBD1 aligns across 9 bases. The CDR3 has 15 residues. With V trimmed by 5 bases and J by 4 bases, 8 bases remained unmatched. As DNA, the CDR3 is TGTGCCAGCAGTCCCCTGGGACAGGGTTCCACTGAAGCTTTCTTT. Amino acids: CASSPLGQGSTEAFF.

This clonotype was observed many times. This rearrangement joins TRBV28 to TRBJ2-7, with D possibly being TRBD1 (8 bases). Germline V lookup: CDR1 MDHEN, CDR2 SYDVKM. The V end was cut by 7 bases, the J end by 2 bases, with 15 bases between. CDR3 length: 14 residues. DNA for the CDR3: TGTGCCAGCATAGAACAGGGGGGGACCTACGAGCAGTACTTC. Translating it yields CASIEQGGTYEQYF.

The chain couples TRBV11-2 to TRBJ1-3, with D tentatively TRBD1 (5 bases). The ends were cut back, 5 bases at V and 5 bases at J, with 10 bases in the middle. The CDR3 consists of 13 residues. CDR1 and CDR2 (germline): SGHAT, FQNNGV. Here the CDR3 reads CASSGGLRNTIYF. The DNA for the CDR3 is TGTGCCAGCAGCGGGGGACTTAGAAACACCATATATTTT.

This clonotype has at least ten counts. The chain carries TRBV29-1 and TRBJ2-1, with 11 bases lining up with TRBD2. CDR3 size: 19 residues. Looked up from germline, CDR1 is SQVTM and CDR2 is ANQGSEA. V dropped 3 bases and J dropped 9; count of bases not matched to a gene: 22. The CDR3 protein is CSVDGRRTSGSPLRTEQFF. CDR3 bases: TGCAGCGTTGATGGTAGACGTACTAGCGGGAGCCCTCTGAGGACTGAGCAGTTCTTC.

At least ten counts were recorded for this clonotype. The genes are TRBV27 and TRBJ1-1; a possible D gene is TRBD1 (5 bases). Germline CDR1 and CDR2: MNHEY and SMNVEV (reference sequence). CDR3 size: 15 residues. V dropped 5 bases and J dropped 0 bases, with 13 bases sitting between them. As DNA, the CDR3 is TGTGCCAGCAGTCCCCCAGGGATCATGAACACTGAAGCTTTCTTT. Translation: CASSPPGIMNTEAFF.

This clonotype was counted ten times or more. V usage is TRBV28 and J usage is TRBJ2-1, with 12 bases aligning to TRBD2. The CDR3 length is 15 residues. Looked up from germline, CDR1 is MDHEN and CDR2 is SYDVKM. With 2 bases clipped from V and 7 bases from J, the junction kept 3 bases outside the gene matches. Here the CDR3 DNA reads TGTGCCAGCAGTTTAGCTAGCGGGAGGGTTAATGAGCAGTTCTTC. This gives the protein CASSLASGRVNEQFF.

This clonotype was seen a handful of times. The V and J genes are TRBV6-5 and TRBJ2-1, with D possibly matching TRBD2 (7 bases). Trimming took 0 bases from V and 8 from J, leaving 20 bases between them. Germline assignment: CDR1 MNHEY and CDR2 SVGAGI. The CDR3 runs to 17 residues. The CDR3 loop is CASSYSRGGGPRDEQFF. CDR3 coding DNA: TGTGCCAGCAGTTACTCGAGGGGGGGAGGGCCACGGGATGAGCAGTTCTTC.

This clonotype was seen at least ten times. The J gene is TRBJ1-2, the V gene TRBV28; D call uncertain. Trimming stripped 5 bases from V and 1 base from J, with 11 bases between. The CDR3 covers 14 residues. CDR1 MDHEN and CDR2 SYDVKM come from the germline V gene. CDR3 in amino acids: CASSIPILNYGYTF. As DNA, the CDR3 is TGTGCCAGCAGTATCCCCATACTTAACTATGGCTACACCTTC.

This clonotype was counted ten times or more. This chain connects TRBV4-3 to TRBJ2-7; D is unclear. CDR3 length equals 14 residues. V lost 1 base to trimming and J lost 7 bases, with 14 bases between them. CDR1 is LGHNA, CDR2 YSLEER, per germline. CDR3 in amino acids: CASSQGVTSGEQYF. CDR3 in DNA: TGCGCCAGCAGCCAAGGGGTGACCTCCGGGGAGCAGTACTTC.